Below are 16 T cell receptor beta chains sequenced from a single sample in a study of blood T cell repertoires in COVID-19. Profiling relied on immunoSEQ multiplex PCR, and the TCRdb table lists in-frame clones only, not all of them. The repertoire holds 300,000 to 350,000 clones, more than 85% seen once, with less than 4% in the top ten. Sequencing was done on a sample of PBMCs or T cells enriched from blood (not recorded which). These receptors all come from a woman in her 30s who had been exposed to COVID-19.

The chain joins TRBV19 to TRBJ1-5; D is possibly TRBD1 (5 bases). The CDR3 is 15 amino acids. The V gene's germline CDR1 is LNHDA and CDR2 SQIVND (reference sequence). V dropped 3 bases and J dropped 3 bases, with 12 bases sitting between them. This CDR3 is CASSIGGPSNQPQHF. CDR3 bases: TGTGCCAGTAGTATCGGGGGACCATCCAATCAGCCCCAGCATTTT.

The rearrangement links TRBV5-1 to TRBJ2-3; 9 bases line up with TRBD2. The CDR3 is made up of 16 amino acids. Germline CDR1 is SGHRS and CDR2 is YFSETQ. The V and J ends lost 2 bases and 4 bases, in that order; junction bases with no gene match: 8. In DNA, the CDR3 is TGCGCCAGCAGCTTTTTGGGCGGGGGGGAGGCAGATACGCAGTATTTT. The encoded protein is CASSFLGGGEADTQYF.

The V call is TRBV9, the J call TRBJ2-5; no reliable D call. CDR1 is SGDLS and CDR2 is YYNGEE in the germline V gene. The CDR3 loop spans 14 amino acids. Trimming took 0 bases from V and 6 from J, leaving 12 bases between them. The CDR3 here is CASSVATFSKTQYF. The CDR3 region has the DNA TGTGCCAGCAGCGTAGCTACGTTCTCAAAGACCCAGTACTTC.

The chain carries TRBV27 and TRBJ1-2; D remains unclear. Between the trimmed V and J ends, which lost 0 bases and 5 bases, there was a span of 13 bases. This CDR3 region has 15 residues. Germline V CDR1 and CDR2: MNHEY, SMNVEV (reference sequence). CDR3 coding DNA: TGTGCCAGCAGTTTATCGAGATCTCCAGGATATGGCTACACCTTC. Protein product: CASSLSRSPGYGYTF.

The V gene is TRBV6-5, the J gene TRBJ2-4, with D possibly matching TRBD1 (6 bases). Trimming shortened V by 11 bases and J by 2 bases, and 16 bases separated the two germline ends. CDR1 is MNHEY, CDR2 SVGAGI, per germline. CDR3 length: 14 amino acids. This CDR3 reads CASAQGLTKNIQYF. CDR3 nucleotides: TGTGCCTCGGCCCAGGGGCTTACCAAAAACATTCAGTACTTC.

J is TRBJ1-2 and V is TRBV28; maybe TRBD1 (5 bases). CDR3 length: 15 amino acids. Trimming took off 6 bases at V and 0 bases at J, with 14 bases between the two ends. The germline CDR1 and CDR2 sequences are MDHEN and SYDVKM. The CDR3 here is CASRPVGQANYGYTF. CDR3 DNA sequence: TGTGCCAGCAGACCAGTGGGGCAGGCTAACTATGGCTACACCTTC.

The chain uses TRBV10-3 and TRBJ1-6, with TRBD1 as a possible D gene (6 bases). V gave up 0 bases and J gave up 7 bases, with 10 bases separating them. The germline gives CDR1 ENHRY, CDR2 SYGVKD. The CDR3 has 15 residues. This CDR3 reads CAISESGGRNSPLHF. In DNA form, the CDR3 reads TGTGCCATCAGTGAGTCAGGGGGTAGGAATTCACCCCTCCACTTT.

This rearrangement joins TRBV19 to TRBJ1-6, with D unresolved. Germline CDR1 LNHDA, CDR2 SQIVND (reference sequence). The V end was cut by 5 bases, the J end by 10 bases, with 15 bases between. The CDR3 runs to 14 residues. CDR3 sequence reads: CASSPRGNRSPLHF. The CDR3 bases are TGTGCCAGTAGTCCCCGGGGTAATCGATCACCCCTCCACTTT.

The chain combines TRBV6-1 with TRBJ1-1; D gene ambiguous. V lost 2 bases and J 3 bases, leaving 13 bases between the germline ends. Germline lookup yields CDR1 MNHNS and CDR2 SASEGT. This CDR3 contains 15 residues. CDR3 amino acids: CASSEYNMFHTEAFF. The CDR3 coding sequence is TGTGCCAGCAGTGAATACAATATGTTTCACACTGAAGCTTTCTTT.

The chain joins TRBV7-2 to TRBJ1-6; tentatively, D is TRBD1 (5 bases). Germline values: CDR1 SGHTA, CDR2 FQGNSA. The V end lost 2 bases, the J end lost 7 bases, and 18 bases lay between the germline ends. The CDR3 is 17 amino acids. CDR3 nucleotide sequence: TGTGCCAGCAGCTTAAAGGGGTATGGGGCCCAGAATTCACCCCTCCACTTT. Translated: CASSLKGYGAQNSPLHF.

This sequence joins TRBV12-5 and TRBJ1-6; tentative D call: TRBD1 (6 bases). V lost 3 bases to trimming and J lost 8 bases, with 26 bases between them. Germline lookup yields CDR1 LGHNT and CDR2 FRNRAP. This CDR3 has 19 amino acids. The CDR3 DNA reads TGTGCTAGTGGTTTAACGGCAGGGGTTATTGAGAACGTCTATTCACCCCTCCACTTT. Amino acid sequence: CASGLTAGVIENVYSPLHF.

This clone was counted once. The chain carries TRBV7-2 and TRBJ2-5; 7 nucleotides match TRBD1. Germline-derived CDR1 and CDR2 are SGHTA and FQGNSA. This CDR3 is built from 15 residues. J gave up 3 bases and V 5 bases, and 9 bases lay outside the gene matches. CDR3 protein: CASSPWGQMKETQYF. Written as DNA, the CDR3 is TGTGCCAGCAGCCCATGGGGACAGATGAAAGAGACCCAGTACTTC.

The chain joins TRBV14 to TRBJ1-1, with 7 bases matching TRBD1. Germline V gene lookup returns CDR1 SGHDN and CDR2 FVKESK. V dropped 4 bases and J dropped 5; count of bases not matched to a gene: 13. The CDR3 consists of 16 residues. The DNA of the CDR3 is TGTGCCAGCAGCCGAAATCTAGGGGGCGCACGGACTGAAGCTTTCTTT. Protein product: CASSRNLGGARTEAFF. The whole variable domain, remainder taken from reference TRBV14 and TRBJ1-1, is EAGVTQFPSHSVIEKGQTVTLRCDPISGHDNLYWYRRVMGKEIKFLLHFVKESKQDESGMPNNRFLAERTGGTYSTLKVQPAELEDSGVYFCASSRNLGGARTEAFFGQGTRLTVV.

The chain recombines TRBV11-2 with TRBJ2-5; 7 bases map to TRBD2. Germline assignment: CDR1 SGHAT and CDR2 FQNNGV. The CDR3 length is 14 residues. V gave up 6 bases and J gave up 0 bases; unmatched junction bases: 4. CDR3 DNA sequence: TGTGCCAGCAGTCATAGCGGGTACCAAGAGACCCAGTACTTC. Translated: CASSHSGYQETQYF.

The V call is TRBV28, the J call TRBJ2-7; D unclear. The CDR3 is 13 amino acids. CDR1 MDHEN and CDR2 SYDVKM come from the germline V gene. V dropped 7 bases and J dropped 2 bases, with 12 bases sitting between them. The CDR3 is CASTLRQAYEQYF. Written as DNA, the CDR3 is TGTGCCAGCACCTTACGTCAGGCCTACGAGCAGTACTTC.

This chain connects TRBV5-1 to TRBJ1-2; D gene unclear. The CDR3 totals 17 residues. The germline V gene encodes CDR1 SGHRS and CDR2 YFSETQ. V was clipped by 2 bases and J by 4 bases, with 21 bases between them. CDR3 in DNA: TGCGCCAGCAGCTTAGCCTCTGGCCTCGGGTACGGCTATGGCTACACCTTC. Translating it yields CASSLASGLGYGYGYTF.